This is a list of T cell receptor beta chains from one sample in a study of shared clonotypes between healthy human individuals. Repertoires were generated with immunoSEQ multiplex PCR, while TCRdb's copy carries only in-frame clones and drops some. The data contain about 2 million clones, less than 95% of them singletons. Material: naive CD8+ T cells sorted from blood. The receptors originated from a man younger than 35 in good health. Each CDR3 is given with its conserved first and last residue. The D gene is left open where the match is weak. Only part of the rows carry a size: once, few, many, or a class if the clone is expanded.

d_call,j_call,v_call,clone_size,cdr3_nt,cdr3_aa
NA,TRBJ1-2,TRBV19,NA,TGTGCCAGTAGTACTAGCCCCGGGACAACGAATAACTATGGCTACACCTTC,CASSTSPGTTNNYGYTF
NA,TRBJ2-7,TRBV28,NA,TGTGCCAGCAGTTTATTGGCGGCTACCTACGAGCAGTACTTC,CASSLLAATYEQYF
NA,TRBJ2-2,TRBV27,NA,TGTGCCAGCCACCCGGGACTCCCCCTAACTAGGGAGCTGTTTTTT,CASHPGLPLTRELFF
TRBD2,TRBJ2-3,TRBV2,NA,TGTGCCATACAGGGACTAGCTGCAGATACGCAGTATTTT,CAIQGLAADTQYF
TRBD1,TRBJ2-7,TRBV7-7,once,TGTGCTAGCAGCCAGGGACAGGGGGCATACGAGCAGTACTTC,CASSQGQGAYEQYF
TRBD2,TRBJ2-1,TRBV6-6,once,TGTGCCAGCAGTTACCTAGGGACTAGCGGGAGCAATGAGCAGTTCTTC,CASSYLGTSGSNEQFF
NA,TRBJ1-2,TRBV6-5,NA,TGTGCCAGCAGTTACTCGAGTCTCGGGTATTTGTCGGGCTACACCTTC,CASSYSSLGYLSGYTF
NA,TRBJ1-2,TRBV28,NA,TGTGCCAGCAGTTCTGGGACTCTTCAGGAAGACACCTTC,CASSSGTLQEDTF
TRBD2,TRBJ2-7,TRBV5-1,NA,TGCGCCAGCATAGTGACTAGCGGGGGCTACGAGCAGTACTTC,CASIVTSGGYEQYF
NA,TRBJ2-3,TRBV11-2,NA,TGTGCCAGCAGCACCGGACGTACAGGGCTTGGCACAGATACGCAGTATTTT,CASSTGRTGLGTDTQYF
NA,TRBJ2-7,TRBV7-9,NA,TGTGCCAGCAGCTTAAATAAGTACGAGCAGTACTTC,CASSLNKYEQYF
NA,TRBJ1-4,TRBV28,NA,TGTGCCAGCAGTTTATCTAGGGAGGGTGAAAATGAAAAACTGTTTTTT,CASSLSREGENEKLFF
TRBD1,TRBJ2-7,TRBV27,NA,TGTGCCAGCAGTGGAACAGGGGGCTACGAGCAGTACTTC,CASSGTGGYEQYF
TRBD2,TRBJ2-1,TRBV4-1,NA,TGCGCCAGCAGCCAAGTAAGGCGGACTAGCGGGTGGTCCTACAATGAGCAGTTCTTC,CASSQVRRTSGWSYNEQFF
NA,TRBJ1-2,TRBV13,NA,TGTGCCAGCAGCTGGGGGGGACTGCCTAACTATGGCTACACCTTC,CASSWGGLPNYGYTF
NA,TRBJ2-1,TRBV11-2,NA,TGTGCCAGCAGCTTAACCTACAGTGAGCAGTTCTTC,CASSLTYSEQFF
TRBD1,TRBJ2-7,TRBV19,NA,TGTGCCAGTAGTATAGGGGACAGTTGGGGAATTTCCCACGAGCAGTACTTC,CASSIGDSWGISHEQYF
TRBD1,TRBJ1-1,TRBV27,NA,TGTGCCAGCAGTATGACAGGGTGGGCGGACACTGAAGCTTTCTTT,CASSMTGWADTEAFF
TRBD1,TRBJ1-1,TRBV18,NA,TGTGCCAGCTCACCACCCCCCGGACAGGGATGGACTGAAGCTTTCTTT,CASSPPPGQGWTEAFF
NA,TRBJ2-7,TRBV5-1,NA,TGCGCCAGCAGCTGGGACGAACAAGACGGGGGCTACGAGCAGTACTTC,CASSWDEQDGGYEQYF
NA,TRBJ2-2,TRBV7-9,NA,TGTGCCAGCGCCTACGGCCCCGGGGAGCTGTTTTTT,CASAYGPGELFF
TRBD2,TRBJ2-7,TRBV27,NA,TGTGCCAGCAGACTCATCGGGACTATAGGCGAGCAGTACTTC,CASRLIGTIGEQYF
NA,TRBJ1-1,TRBV9,once,TGTGCCAGCAGCCCAAGGACTTCTACTGAAGCTTTCTTT,CASSPRTSTEAFF